This T cell receptor beta chain was recorded in a study of T cells expressing NK-cell markers. Study-level information: The sequencing cohort of eight donors included seven HCMV-seropositive individuals and one seronegative individual.

Details on this clonotype: Its antigen is currently unknown.

Whole-study findings and limits: In about six donors, dominant NKG2C+ clonotypes were roughly 1.0-8% of CD8+ T cells. Topping the CD3+CD56-NKG2C+ fraction as well were these clonotypes, in a few donors.

Germline values: CDR1 LNHDA, CDR2 SQIVND (reference sequence). CDR3 length equals 13 residues. It was by 5'RACE template switching with UMIs that TCR beta cDNA was made. TCRdb reanalyzed the 5' RACE reads, giving one entry per CDR3 protein sequence and no DNA. The sample shows about 260,000 distinct CDR3 sequences, and around 0.42% sits with its ten largest clones. The source material was blood T cells: a sorted CD56 or NKG2C T cell subset, CD4+ or CD8+ T cells, or bulk PBMC T cells (not recorded which). The clonotype comes from a man between 18 and 35 years old in good health. V is TRBV19 and J is TRBJ1-1; the D call of TRBD1 rests on TCRdb alone, since no DNA is present to check it. The CDR3 protein is CASTGQTNTEAFF.